Below, one T cell receptor (beta chain) is given with its context. These data are taken from a study of blood T cell repertoires in COVID-19. The method was immunoSEQ multiplex PCR; TCRdb's version includes in-frame clones alone and lacks a portion of them. Of some 220,000 clones listed, 70% to 90% are singletons. Germline lookup yields CDR1 LNHDA and CDR2 SQIVND (reference sequence). The junction had 8 bases not matched to a gene; V was cut back by 6 bases and J by 5 bases. CDR3 size: 15 residues. This sequence was found in a woman aged 70 to 79 with COVID-19, enrolled during active disease. The sample consisted of peripheral blood. This sequence joins TRBV19 and TRBJ1-2; 11 positions match TRBD1. The CDR3 here is CASSHGTGGRYGYTF. The CDR3 DNA reads as TGTGCCAGTAGCCACGGGACAGGGGGACGATATGGCTACACCTTC.